This T cell receptor beta chain originates from a study of blood T cells in healthy people across ages (dated by TCRdb to between 2015 and 2016). Background for the entire study: In model experiments, roughly one uniquely barcoded TCR beta cDNA molecule per two T cells was captured by template switching. Age-related changes in TCR beta repertoire diversity were measured in the study by deep sequencing normalized with unique cDNA molecular identifiers. The donors were divided into four age groups: young (average roughly 15 years), middle-aged (over 35), aged (about 62) and long-lived (about 79). Donors of different ages were randomly distributed across sequencing lanes to avoid experimental bias. Two additional independent replicas of 1 million unique cDNA reads from the same blood draw were analyzed for two donors (one aged 18 to 30 and one aged 80 or older). The full study reports these points: Observed TCR beta diversity per million T cells fell roughly linearly with age, and a significant reduction was already apparent by age about 36. Estimates of total diversity based on one million sequenced T cells were considered lower bounds and underestimates. Conclusive comparison of naive and antigen-experienced compartments was prevented by the profiling of bulk unsorted PBMCs. Compared with the aged group, the long-lived group had more naive CD4+ T cells, fewer expanded clones and increased TCR diversity, suggesting age selection. Because the CMV infection status of the donors was unknown, age-related changes in expanded clonotypes may potentially have been confounded. The percentage of naive T cells measured by flow cytometry correlated strongly with observed TCR beta diversity.

Library method: 5' RACE. TCRdb names Illumina HiSeq 2500 as the instrument used. A second PCR of about 7 to 12 cycles was performed with a sample-barcoded 5' primer and a J-beta primer mix. A template-switch 5' adaptor carrying 12 random nucleotides introduced a unique molecular identifier onto each TCR beta cDNA molecule. At least 3 million CDR3-containing paired-end reads were obtained from each sample. The Mint cDNA synthesis kit, primed by a TRBC-specific oligonucleotide, was used to synthesize first-strand cDNA from all RNA. All cDNA was treated with uracil-DNA glycosylase and then went through a first 18-cycle PCR with the universal primers M1SS and BC2_uni_R. The source study handled its data this way. For normalization, 1 million high-quality reads were randomly selected from each sample, with every read carrying a distinct molecular identifier. Reads with shared molecular identifiers were discarded instead of being binned into consensus sequences. MiTCR, with a Q25 quality threshold and the strictest error-elimination algorithm, was used for CDR3 identification, clonotype clustering and error correction. A nonparametric unseen species model with Euler transformation was used to estimate a lower bound on total TCR beta diversity. TCRdb reprocessing: public reads trimmed at Q25 with fastp, clones called with MiXCR, in-frame beta chains kept. Duplicate CDR3 protein sequences are folded into a single record with the most common DNA and genes. In this record, the V and J calls reflect TCRdb's handling and not the investigators' own analysis. Recorded for this sample are under 950,000 distinct CDR3 sequences; 22% of them occurred a single time. The ten top clones hold roughly 22% of the sample.

The donors were under 40 Caucasian individuals from Russia, aged roughly 6 to 100 years, who were systemically healthy. Each donor gave 9 to 10 milliliters of peripheral blood, collected into EDTA-treated Vacutainer tubes. PBMCs were isolated by Ficoll-Paque density-gradient centrifugation, with at least 6 million obtained per sample. Trizol reagent was used to extract total RNA from PBMCs, with at least 6 micrograms per sample. Naive CD45RAhigh/CD27high T cell percentages were measured by flow cytometry on a PBMC aliquot from every donor. The CDR3 starts with the cysteine, ends with the phenylalanine, and has 15 residues. The kept DNA is CDR3 alone, 45 bases in frame from the first base. Relative to germline, V is 3 bases shorter and J is 4 bases shorter, with 14 bases between their ends. The germline V gene encodes CDR1 SGDLS and CDR2 YYNGEE. For this clonotype: Its antigen remains undetermined. The record has no base qualities; no much larger clone is one base away.

The specimen was blood. This receptor was obtained from a man aged 65 to 85 in good health. The chain was built from TRBV9 and TRBJ2-1, with the D call perhaps TRBD1 or TRBD2, each one matching 5 bases. The CDR3 loop reads CASSAQRGTYNEQFF. The sequenced DNA is TGTGCCAGCAGCGCACAACGGGGCACTTACAATGAGCAGTTCTTC.